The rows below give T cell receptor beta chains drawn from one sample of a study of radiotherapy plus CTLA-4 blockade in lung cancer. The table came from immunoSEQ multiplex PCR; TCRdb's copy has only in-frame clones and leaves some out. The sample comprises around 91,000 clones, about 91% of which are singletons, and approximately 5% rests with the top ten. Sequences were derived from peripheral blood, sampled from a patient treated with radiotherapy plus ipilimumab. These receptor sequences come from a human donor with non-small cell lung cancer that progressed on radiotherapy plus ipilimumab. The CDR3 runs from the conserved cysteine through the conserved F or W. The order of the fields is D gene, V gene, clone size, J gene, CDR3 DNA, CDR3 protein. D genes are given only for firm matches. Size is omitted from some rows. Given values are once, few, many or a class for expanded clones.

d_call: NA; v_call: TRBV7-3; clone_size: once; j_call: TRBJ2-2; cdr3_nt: TGTGCCAGCAGCCTACTAGCAGCCACCGGGGAGCTGTTTTTT; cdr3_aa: CASSLLAATGELFF
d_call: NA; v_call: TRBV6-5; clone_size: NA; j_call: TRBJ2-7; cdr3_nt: TGTGCCGTGCCCCCCTACGGCGAGCAGTACTTC; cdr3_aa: CAVPPYGEQYF
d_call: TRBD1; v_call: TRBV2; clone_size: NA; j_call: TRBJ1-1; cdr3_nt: TGTGCCAGCAGGGGGGACAGATACACTGAAGCTTTCTTT; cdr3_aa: CASRGDRYTEAFF
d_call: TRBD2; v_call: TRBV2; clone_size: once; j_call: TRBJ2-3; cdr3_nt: TGTGCCAGCAGCCTAGCGGGAGGCACAGATACGCAGTATTTT; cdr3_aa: CASSLAGGTDTQYF
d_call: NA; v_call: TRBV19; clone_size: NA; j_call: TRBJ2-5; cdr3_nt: TGTGCCAGTAGTATAAATAGCGGAGGCGGGGAGACCCAGTACTTC; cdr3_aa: CASSINSGGGETQYF
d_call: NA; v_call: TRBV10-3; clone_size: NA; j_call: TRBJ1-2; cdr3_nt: TGTGCCATCAGTGAGGATTTAGGCTATGGCTACACCTTC; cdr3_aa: CAISEDLGYGYTF
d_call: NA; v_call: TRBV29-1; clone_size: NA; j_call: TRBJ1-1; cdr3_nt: TGCAGCGCCGCCGGACGGAGCGGTGTGAACACTGAAGCTTTCTTT; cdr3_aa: CSAAGRSGVNTEAFF
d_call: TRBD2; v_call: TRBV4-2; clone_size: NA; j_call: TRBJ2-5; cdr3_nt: TGTGCCAGCAGCCATGCGGTCGGACTAGCGGGAGCGGAACAAGAGACCCAGTACTTC; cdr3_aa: CASSHAVGLAGAEQETQYF
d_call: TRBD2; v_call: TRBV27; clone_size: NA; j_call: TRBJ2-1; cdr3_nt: TGTGCCAGCAGTCTAGCGGGAGGGCTGAGTGAGCAGTTCTTC; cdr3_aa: CASSLAGGLSEQFF
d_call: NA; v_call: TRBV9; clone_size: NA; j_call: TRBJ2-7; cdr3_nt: TGTGCCAGCAGCCCCCCGGGACAAACCTACGAGCAGTACTTC; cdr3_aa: CASSPPGQTYEQYF
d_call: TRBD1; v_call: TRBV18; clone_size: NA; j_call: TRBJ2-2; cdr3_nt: TGTGCCAGCTCACCACCGAGGCAGGGGGCGACCGGGGAGCTGTTTTTT; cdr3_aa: CASSPPRQGATGELFF
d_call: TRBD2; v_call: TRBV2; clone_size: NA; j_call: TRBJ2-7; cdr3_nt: TGTGCCACCTATCCGGAGGCGGGAGACCACGAGCAGTACTTC; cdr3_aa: CATYPEAGDHEQYF
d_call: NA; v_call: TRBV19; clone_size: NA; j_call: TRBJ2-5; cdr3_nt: TGTGCCAGTAGTCCGGGCCGGGAAGAGACCCAGTACTTC; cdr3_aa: CASSPGREETQYF
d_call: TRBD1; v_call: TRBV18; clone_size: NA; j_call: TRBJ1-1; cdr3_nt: TGTGCCAGCTCACCCCCGGGACTCAGGGGGGTCGAAGCTTTCTTT; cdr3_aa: CASSPPGLRGVEAFF
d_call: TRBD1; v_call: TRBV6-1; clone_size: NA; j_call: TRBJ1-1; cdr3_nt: TGTGCCAGCTCAGGGGGTCAGGGACAAACTGAAGCTTTCTTT; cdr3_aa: CASSGGQGQTEAFF
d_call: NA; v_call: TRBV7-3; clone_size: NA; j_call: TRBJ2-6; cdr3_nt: TGTGCCAGCAGCTTAGGAGTCTCTGGGGCCAACGTCCTGACTTTC; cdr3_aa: CASSLGVSGANVLTF
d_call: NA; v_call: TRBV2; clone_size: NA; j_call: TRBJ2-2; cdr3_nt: TGTGCCAGCAGCGCAATTGGGTCCTCCGGGGAGCTGTTTTTT; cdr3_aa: CASSAIGSSGELFF
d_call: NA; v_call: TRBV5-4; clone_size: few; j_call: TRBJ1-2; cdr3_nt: TGTGCCAGCAGCTTGGAACAGAAAGGCTACACCTTC; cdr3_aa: CASSLEQKGYTF
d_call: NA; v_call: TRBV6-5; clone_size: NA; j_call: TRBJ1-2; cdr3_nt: TGTGCCAGCACCCCCGGGTCCTATGGCTACACCTTC; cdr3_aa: CASTPGSYGYTF
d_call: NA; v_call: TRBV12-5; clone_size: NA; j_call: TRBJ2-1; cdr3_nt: TGTGCTAGTGGTTTGGGGACCAACTCCTACAATGAGCAGTTCTTC; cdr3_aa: CASGLGTNSYNEQFF
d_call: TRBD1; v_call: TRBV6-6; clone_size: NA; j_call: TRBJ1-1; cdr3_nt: TGTGCCAGCAGGGACAGGGTCGACACTGAAGCTTTCTTT; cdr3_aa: CASRDRVDTEAFF
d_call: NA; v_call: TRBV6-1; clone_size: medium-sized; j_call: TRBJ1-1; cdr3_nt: TGTGCCAGCAGTCCATCCTTACAGACTGAAGCTTTCTTT; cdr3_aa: CASSPSLQTEAFF
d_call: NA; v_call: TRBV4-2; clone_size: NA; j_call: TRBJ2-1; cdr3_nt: TGTGCCAGCAGCGTAGTACACCAGGGAGCCCCCGGTCTTGAGCAGTTCTTC; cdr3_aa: CASSVVHQGAPGLEQFF
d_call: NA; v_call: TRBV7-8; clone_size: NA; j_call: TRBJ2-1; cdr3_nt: TGTGCCAGCAGCTTAGCGCACCGGGATGAGCAGTTCTTC; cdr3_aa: CASSLAHRDEQFF
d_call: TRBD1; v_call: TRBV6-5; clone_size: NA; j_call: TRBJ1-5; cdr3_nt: TGTGCCAGCAGCCTAAAGGGGGCAGGGTATCAGCCCCAGCATTTT; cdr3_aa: CASSLKGAGYQPQHF
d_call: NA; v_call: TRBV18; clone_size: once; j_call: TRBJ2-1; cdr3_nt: TGTGCCAGCTCAAGTCAGAAAGTCTACAATGAGCAGTTCTTC; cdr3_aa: CASSSQKVYNEQFF
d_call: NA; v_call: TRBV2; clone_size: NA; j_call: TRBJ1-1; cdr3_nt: TGTGCCAGCAGTGAAGCCCTCAGCCCTAACACTGAAGCTTTCTTT; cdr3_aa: CASSEALSPNTEAFF
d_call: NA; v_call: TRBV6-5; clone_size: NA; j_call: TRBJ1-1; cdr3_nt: TGTGCCAGCATGAGTACGGGGAAGGGAACTGAAGCTTTCTTT; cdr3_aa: CASMSTGKGTEAFF
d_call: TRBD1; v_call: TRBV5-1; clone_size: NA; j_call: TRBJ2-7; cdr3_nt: TGCGCCAGCAGCTTGCTGGGACAGGGGGCTGGCGAGCAGTACTTC; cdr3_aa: CASSLLGQGAGEQYF
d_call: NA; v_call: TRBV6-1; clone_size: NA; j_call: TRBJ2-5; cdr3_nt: TGTGCCAGCAGTGAAAATCGGGGGCGAGAGACCCAGTACTTC; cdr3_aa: CASSENRGRETQYF
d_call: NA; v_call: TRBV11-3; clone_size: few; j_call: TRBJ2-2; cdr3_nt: TGTGCCAGCAGCCACAGAGGGACCTTTAACACCGGGGAGCTGTTTTTT; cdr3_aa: CASSHRGTFNTGELFF
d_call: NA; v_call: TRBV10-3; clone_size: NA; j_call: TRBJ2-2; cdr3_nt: TGTGCCATCAGTGAGGCCAGTGCCACCGGGGAGCTGTTTTTT; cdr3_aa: CAISEASATGELFF
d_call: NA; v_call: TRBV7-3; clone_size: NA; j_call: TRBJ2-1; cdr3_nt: TGTGCCAGCAGCTCCGACCCGTACAATGAGCAGTTCTTC; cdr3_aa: CASSSDPYNEQFF
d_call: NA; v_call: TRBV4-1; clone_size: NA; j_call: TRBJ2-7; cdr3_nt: TGCGCCAGCAGTCCCACCGGGACACGGAACTACGAGCAGTACTTC; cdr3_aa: CASSPTGTRNYEQYF
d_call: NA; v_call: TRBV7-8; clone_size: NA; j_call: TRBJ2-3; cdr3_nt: TGTGCCAGCAAAGCGGAGGTTAGCACAGATACGCAGTATTTT; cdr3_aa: CASKAEVSTDTQYF
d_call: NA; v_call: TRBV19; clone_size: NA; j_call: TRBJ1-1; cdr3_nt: TGTGCCAGTACCGTGGGCAACACTGAAGCTTTCTTT; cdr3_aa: CASTVGNTEAFF
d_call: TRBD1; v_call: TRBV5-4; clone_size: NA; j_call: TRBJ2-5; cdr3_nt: TGTGCCAGCAGCTCTCGGGCACAGGGGAGCCGGGAGACCCAGTACTTC; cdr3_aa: CASSSRAQGSRETQYF
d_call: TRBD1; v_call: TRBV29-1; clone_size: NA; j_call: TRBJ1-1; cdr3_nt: TGCAGCGTCCAAGGGGACAGGTTGAACACTGAAGCTTTCTTT; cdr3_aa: CSVQGDRLNTEAFF
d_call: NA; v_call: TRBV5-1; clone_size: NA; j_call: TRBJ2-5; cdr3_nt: TGCGCCAGCAGCGATTCCCAAGAGACCCAGTACTTC; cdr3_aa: CASSDSQETQYF
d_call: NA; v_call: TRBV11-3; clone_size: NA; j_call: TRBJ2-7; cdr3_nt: TGTGCCAGCAGCTTCGTTCCTCCCAAAGGGGTCCACGAGCAGTACTTC; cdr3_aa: CASSFVPPKGVHEQYF
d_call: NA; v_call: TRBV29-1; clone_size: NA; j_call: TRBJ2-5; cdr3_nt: TGCAGCGCTGGGAGCGGAGAGACCCAGTACTTC; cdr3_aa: CSAGSGETQYF
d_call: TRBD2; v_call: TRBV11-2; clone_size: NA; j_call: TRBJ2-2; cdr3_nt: TGTGCCAGCAGCTTAGACCGACTAGCGGGAACCGGGGAGCTGTTTTTT; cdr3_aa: CASSLDRLAGTGELFF
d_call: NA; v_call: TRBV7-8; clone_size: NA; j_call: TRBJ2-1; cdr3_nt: TGTGCCAGCAGCTTAGTAGGTGGGCCAGGACGTTTGCATGAGCAGTTCTTC; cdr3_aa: CASSLVGGPGRLHEQFF
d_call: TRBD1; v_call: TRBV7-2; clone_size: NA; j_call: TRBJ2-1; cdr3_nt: TGTGCCAGCAGCCCCAACAGGGGAGTCAATGAGCAGTTCTTC; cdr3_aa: CASSPNRGVNEQFF
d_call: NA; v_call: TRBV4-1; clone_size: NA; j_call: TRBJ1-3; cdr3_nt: TGCGCCAGCGCCTGGGGTGTTGTTGGAAACACCATATATTTT; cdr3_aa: CASAWGVVGNTIYF
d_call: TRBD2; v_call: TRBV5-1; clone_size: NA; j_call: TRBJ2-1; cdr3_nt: TGCGCCAGCAGCGAAACTAGCGTCGGTGAGCAGTTCTTC; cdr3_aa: CASSETSVGEQFF
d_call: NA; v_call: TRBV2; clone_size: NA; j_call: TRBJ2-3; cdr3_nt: TGTGCCAGCAGTTCGGAGGGCACAGATACGCAGTATTTT; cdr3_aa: CASSSEGTDTQYF